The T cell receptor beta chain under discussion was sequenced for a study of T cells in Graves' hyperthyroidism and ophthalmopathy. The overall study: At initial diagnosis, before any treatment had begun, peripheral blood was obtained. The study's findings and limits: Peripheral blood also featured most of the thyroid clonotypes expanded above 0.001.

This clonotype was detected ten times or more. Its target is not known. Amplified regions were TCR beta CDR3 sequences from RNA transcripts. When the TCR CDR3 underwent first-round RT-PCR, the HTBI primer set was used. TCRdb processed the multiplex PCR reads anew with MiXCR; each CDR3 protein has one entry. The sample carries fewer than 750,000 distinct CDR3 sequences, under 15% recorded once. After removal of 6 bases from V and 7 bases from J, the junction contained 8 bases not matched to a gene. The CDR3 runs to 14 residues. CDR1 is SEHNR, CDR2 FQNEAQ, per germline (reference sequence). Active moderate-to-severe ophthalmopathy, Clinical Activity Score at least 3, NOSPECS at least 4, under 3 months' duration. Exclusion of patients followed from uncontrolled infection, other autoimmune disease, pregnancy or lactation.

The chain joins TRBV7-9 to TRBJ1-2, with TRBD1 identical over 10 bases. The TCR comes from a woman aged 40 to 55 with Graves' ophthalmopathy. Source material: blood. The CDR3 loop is CASSSTRDRGGYTF. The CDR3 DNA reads TGTGCCAGCAGTTCGACCCGGGACAGGGGTGGCTACACCTTC. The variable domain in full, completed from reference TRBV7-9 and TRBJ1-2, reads DTGVSQNPRHKITKRGQNVTFRCDPISEHNRLYWYRQTLGQGPEFLTYFQNEAQLEKSRLLSDRFSAERPKGSFSTLEIQRTEQGDSAMYLCASSSTRDRGGYTFGSGTRLTVV.